This T cell receptor (beta chain) was found in a study of graft-versus-host responses after intestinal transplantation. For the study at large: Multivisceral, liver-intestinal, or isolated intestinal transplants were performed in recipients. The recipients all started with anti-thymocyte globulin induction and then took tacrolimus and steroids for two to four years. Study results and limitations: Allograft graft-versus-host to host-versus-graft clonal ratios ran high in patients with graft-donor T cell macrochimerism. In recipient marrow, GvH clones were found, and some appeared first in ileum or blood.

This CDR3 contains 15 residues. Germline V gene data show CDR1 as LNHDA and CDR2 as SQIVND (reference sequence). The ends were cut back, 7 bases at V and 2 bases at J, with 12 bases in the middle. On this clone: Its antigen is currently unknown.

Clones were read by immunoSEQ multiplex PCR, and TCRdb kept only the in-frame ones, dropping some. The sample contains around 23,000 clones, approximately 95% of which appear only once. The sequence was collected from a human patient who received an intestinal transplant, so some T cells may come from the graft donor. The sequenced sample was PBMCs, obtained 18 days after transplant. The chain employs TRBV19 and TRBJ2-6; D possibly corresponds to TRBD2 (5 bases). As DNA, the CDR3 is TGTGCCAGTAACACCCCCGGGGCTGGGGCCAACGTCCTGACTTTC. Translated: CASNTPGAGANVLTF.